This T cell receptor beta chain was sequenced in a study of shared clonotypes between healthy human individuals. Study-wide context: Donors had three CD4 naive, three CD4 memory, two CD8 naive and one CD8 memory plate apiece.

This clone appeared a single time. Genomic DNA of each subset was evenly split across several immunoSEQ plates. Sequencing used immunoSEQ multiplex PCR; TCRdb keeps in-frame clones, though not all of them. The table has about 1 million clones, roughly 80% seen once. The CDR3 runs 13 residues. With V trimmed by 7 bases and J by 2 bases, 3 bases remained unmatched. Germline lookup yields CDR1 MNHNS and CDR2 SASEGT. The source of this sequence is a man younger than 35 in good health. V and J are TRBV6-1 and TRBJ1-1; 8 bases fit TRBD1. What was sequenced was memory CD4+ T cells sorted from blood. Documented subset: CD45RA-negative fraction. CDR3 DNA sequence: TGTGCCAGCAAGACAGGGGCAAACACTGAAGCTTTCTTT. This sequence encodes CASKTGANTEAFF.